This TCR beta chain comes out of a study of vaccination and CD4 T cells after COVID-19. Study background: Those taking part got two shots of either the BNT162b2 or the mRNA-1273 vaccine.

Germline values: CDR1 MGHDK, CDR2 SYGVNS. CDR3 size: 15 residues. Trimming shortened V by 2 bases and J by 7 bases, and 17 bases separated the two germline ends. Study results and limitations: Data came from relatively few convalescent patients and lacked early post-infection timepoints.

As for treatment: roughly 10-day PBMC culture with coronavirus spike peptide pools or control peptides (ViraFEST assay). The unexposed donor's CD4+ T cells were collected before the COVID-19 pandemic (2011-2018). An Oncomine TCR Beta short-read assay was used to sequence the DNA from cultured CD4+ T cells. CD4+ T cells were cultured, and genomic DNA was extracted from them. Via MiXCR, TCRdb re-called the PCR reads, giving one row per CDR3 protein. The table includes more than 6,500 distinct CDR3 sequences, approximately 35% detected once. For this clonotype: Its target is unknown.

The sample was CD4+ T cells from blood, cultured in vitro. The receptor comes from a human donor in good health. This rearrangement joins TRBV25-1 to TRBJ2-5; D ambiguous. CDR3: CASSERAFSSGTQYF. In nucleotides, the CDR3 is TGTGCCAGCAGTGAAAGGGCATTCAGCAGTGGGACCCAGTACTTC.